This T cell receptor (beta chain) derives from a study of T-cell reconstitution after alpha-beta-depleted transplantation in children. This clonotype came up a few times. Germline loops: CDR1 MNHEY, CDR2 SMNVEV (reference sequence). Trimming took 6 bases from V and 3 from J, leaving 31 bases between them. This CDR3 is built from 20 residues. The authors prepared the TCRbeta library with unique molecular identifiers. TCRdb re-called the PCR reads through MiXCR, storing one row per CDR3 protein. The table has some 830,000 distinct CDR3 sequences, around 15% seen once. The clonotype originates from a male patient aged 5 to 17 who had a stem cell transplant for acute lymphoblastic leukemia, so the T cells may come from the graft donor. Sequencing was performed on PBMCs, mostly from graft donor cells, taken 360 days after TCRalphabeta/CD19-depleted stem cell transplant. The V and J genes are TRBV27 and TRBJ2-3; maybe TRBD2 (6 bases). The CDR3 coding sequence is TGTGCCAGCAGCCTGCTTCGGCATTTCATGGGCGGGACCTCGACAGATACGCAGTATTTT. Its translation: CASSLLRHFMGGTSTDTQYF.